This T cell receptor (beta chain) was retrieved from a study of CD8+ T cells in alopecia areata. Study-level background: Treated patients were given 5 to 10 mg oral tofacitinib twice daily.

Treatment reported: oral pan-JAK inhibitor, 5-10 mg twice daily. Peripheral blood and lesional scalp punch biopsies were taken from alopecia areata patients. V was pared by 2 bases and J by 8 bases, with 9 bases between. The CDR3 consists of 11 residues. The germline gives CDR1 GTSNPN, CDR2 SVGIG (reference sequence). cDNA reverse transcribed from extracted RNA served as the sequencing template. This table comes from immunoSEQ multiplex PCR, and its TCRdb copy is limited to in-frame clones, with some not included. The sample holds 200,000 to 250,000 clones, approximately 70% seen once. The chain employs TRBV30 and TRBJ1-2; D ambiguous. The starting material was CD4+ T cells sorted from blood, obtained at approximately week 42, from a patient treated with tofacitinib. The origin of this receptor is a human donor with alopecia areata. The CDR3 loop reads CAWSSSGGYTF. The CDR3 DNA follows: TGTGCCTGGAGTTCTTCCGGGGGCTACACCTTC.